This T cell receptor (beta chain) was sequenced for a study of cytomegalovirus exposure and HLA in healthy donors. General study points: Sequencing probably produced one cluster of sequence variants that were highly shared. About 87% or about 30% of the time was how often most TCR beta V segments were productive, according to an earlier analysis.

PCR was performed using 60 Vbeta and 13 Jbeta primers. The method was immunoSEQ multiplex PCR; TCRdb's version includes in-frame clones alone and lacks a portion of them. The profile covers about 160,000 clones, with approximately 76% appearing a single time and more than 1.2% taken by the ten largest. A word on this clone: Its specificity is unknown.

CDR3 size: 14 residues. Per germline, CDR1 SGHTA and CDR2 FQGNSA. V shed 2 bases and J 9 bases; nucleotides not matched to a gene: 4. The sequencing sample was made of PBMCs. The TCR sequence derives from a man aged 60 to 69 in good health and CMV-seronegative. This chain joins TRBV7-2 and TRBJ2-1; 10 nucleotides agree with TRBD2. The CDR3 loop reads CASSLLAGVSEQFF. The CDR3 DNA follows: TGTGCCAGCAGCTTACTAGCGGGAGTAAGTGAGCAGTTCTTC. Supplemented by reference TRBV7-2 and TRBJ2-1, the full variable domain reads GAGVSQSPSNKVTEKGKDVELRCDPISGHTALYWYRQSLGQGLEFLIYFQGNSAPDKSGLPSDRFSAERTGGSVSTLTIQRTQQEDSAVYLCASSLLAGVSEQFFGPGTRLTVL.